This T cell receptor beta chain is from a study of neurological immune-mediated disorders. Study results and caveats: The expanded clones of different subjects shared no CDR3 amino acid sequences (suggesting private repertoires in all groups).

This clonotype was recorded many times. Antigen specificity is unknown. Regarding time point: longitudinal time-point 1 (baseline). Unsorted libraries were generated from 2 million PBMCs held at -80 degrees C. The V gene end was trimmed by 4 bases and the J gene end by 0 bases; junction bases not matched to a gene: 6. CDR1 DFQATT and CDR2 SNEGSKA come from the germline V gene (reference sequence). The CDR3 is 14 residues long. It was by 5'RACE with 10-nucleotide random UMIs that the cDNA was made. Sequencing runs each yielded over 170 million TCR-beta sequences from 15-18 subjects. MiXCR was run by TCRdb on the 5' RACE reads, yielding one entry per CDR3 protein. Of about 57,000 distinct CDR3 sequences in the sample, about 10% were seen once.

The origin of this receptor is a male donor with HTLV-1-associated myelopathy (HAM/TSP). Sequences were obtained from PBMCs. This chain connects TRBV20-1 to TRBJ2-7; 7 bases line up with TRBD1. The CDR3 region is CSATPDRNSYEQYF. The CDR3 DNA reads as TGCAGTGCTACACCGGACAGGAACTCCTACGAGCAGTACTTC.